Listed below are T cell receptor beta chains from one sample, sequenced in a study of T cells after yellow fever vaccination. TCRdb independently ran MiXCR on the 5' RACE reads; one entry per CDR3 protein. The table records about 320,000 distinct CDR3 sequences, around 4.4% of them present only once. This sample comprised PBMCs, obtained 15 days after the yellow fever booster vaccination. The receptor source for this set is a man between 18 and 29 years old who received the YFV17D yellow fever vaccine. The CDR3 runs from the conserved cysteine through the conserved F or W. The D gene is left open where the match is weak. Clone size is given for some rows only: seen once, a few or many times, or a class if the clone is expanded.

TRBD1	TRBV12-3/TRBV12-4	13	TRBJ2-3	NA	CASSDRATDTQYF	TGTGCCAGCAGCGACAGGGCCACAGATACGCAGTATTTT
NA	TRBV27	14	TRBJ1-2	few	CASRPTDSLYGYTF	TGTGCCAGCAGGCCTACGGACAGCCTCTATGGCTACACCTTC
NA	TRBV10-3	12	TRBJ2-7	many	CAISEAFYEQYF	TGTGCCATCAGTGAAGCCTTCTACGAGCAGTACTTC
NA	TRBV7-9	13	TRBJ2-1	many	CASSLRSYNEQFF	TGTGCCAGCAGCCTCCGATCCTACAATGAGCAGTTCTTC
NA	TRBV6-2/TRBV6-3	15	TRBJ1-2	NA	CASSYRGMLSGGYTF	TGTGCCAGCAGTTACCGGGGGATGCTGAGTGGGGGCTACACCTTC
TRBD2	TRBV6-5	14	TRBJ2-3	few	CASSAGDRTDTQYF	TGTGCCAGCAGTGCGGGGGATCGCACAGATACGCAGTATTTT
NA	TRBV28	13	TRBJ1-2	NA	CASSPDPGRGYTF	TGTGCCAGCAGTCCGGACCCTGGTAGGGGCTACACCTTC
TRBD2	TRBV7-7	15	TRBJ2-1	many	CASSLEASGGSEQFF	TGTGCTAGCAGCTTAGAGGCTAGCGGGGGGAGTGAGCAGTTCTTC
NA	TRBV7-8	14	TRBJ2-7	NA	CASSLLRGVGEQYF	TGTGCCAGCAGCTTATTGCGCGGGGTAGGAGAGCAGTACTTC
NA	TRBV3-1	12	TRBJ1-1	many	CASSRGQTEAFF	TGTGCCAGCAGCCGCGGACAGACTGAAGCTTTCTTT
NA	TRBV5-6	14	TRBJ1-1	few	CASSLGQRNTEAFF	TGTGCCAGCAGCTTGGGTCAGAGGAACACTGAAGCTTTCTTT
TRBD1	TRBV7-6	15	TRBJ2-5	few	CASSLGTGSDETQYF	TGTGCCAGCAGCTTAGGGACAGGGTCGGACGAGACCCAGTACTTC
NA	TRBV7-9	16	TRBJ2-2	many	CASSSRWGTNTGELFF	TGTGCCAGCAGCTCAAGATGGGGGACGAACACCGGGGAGCTGTTTTTT
NA	TRBV12-3/TRBV12-4	15	TRBJ1-5	many	CASSYGTYSNQPQHF	TGTGCCAGCAGTTACGGGACCTATAGCAATCAGCCCCAGCATTTT
NA	TRBV11-3	15	TRBJ1-1	NA	CASSLSVQGNTEAFF	TGTGCCAGCAGCCTGAGCGTCCAGGGAAACACTGAAGCTTTCTTT
TRBD1	TRBV7-9	15	TRBJ1-6	few	CASSDGTGDNSPLHF	TGTGCCAGCAGCGACGGGACAGGCGATAATTCACCCCTCCACTTT
TRBD2	TRBV20-1	16	TRBJ2-2	many	CSATGTSGGAFGELFF	TGCAGTGCTACCGGGACTAGCGGGGGGGCCTTCGGGGAGCTGTTTTTT
NA	TRBV7-2	17	TRBJ1-6	few	CASSPKGGWQGDSPLHF	TGTGCCAGCAGCCCCAAGGGGGGTTGGCAGGGAGATTCACCCCTCCACTTT
NA	TRBV10-3	17	TRBJ2-2	many	CAISESPPTGRTGELFF	TGTGCCATCAGTGAGTCGCCCCCGACAGGGAGGACCGGGGAGCTGTTTTTT
NA	TRBV4-1	17	TRBJ1-6	NA	CASSQEPPRSYNSPLHF	TGCGCCAGCAGCCAAGAACCCCCACGCTCCTATAATTCACCCCTCCACTTT
TRBD1	TRBV29-1	15	TRBJ2-7	many	CSVEAPGTGPHEQYF	TGCAGCGTTGAAGCTCCCGGGACAGGACCCCACGAGCAGTACTTC
NA	TRBV20-1	14	TRBJ1-5	few	CSASTWGQGQPQHF	TGCAGTGCTAGCACATGGGGTCAGGGTCAGCCCCAGCATTTT
NA	TRBV5-6	14	TRBJ1-1	few	CASSLPTEGTEAFF	TGTGCCAGCAGCTTGCCCACAGAGGGCACTGAAGCTTTCTTT
NA	TRBV12-3/TRBV12-4	13	TRBJ2-5	NA	CASSFDTEETQYF	TGTGCCAGCAGTTTTGACACCGAAGAGACCCAGTACTTC
TRBD2	TRBV12-3/TRBV12-4	17	TRBJ2-7	many	CASSFRLAGGSPYEQYF	TGTGCCAGCAGTTTTAGGCTAGCGGGGGGTTCGCCCTACGAGCAGTACTTC
NA	TRBV20-1	14	TRBJ2-7	many	CSVYRPLGSYEQYF	TGCAGTGTCTACAGGCCCCTAGGCTCCTACGAGCAGTACTTC
TRBD1	TRBV12-3/TRBV12-4	15	TRBJ1-6	many	CASSPRGSGNSPLHF	TGTGCCAGCAGTCCCAGGGGGTCGGGGAATTCACCCCTCCACTTT
TRBD1	TRBV29-1	15	TRBJ1-2	many	CSVAKSGTGSYGYTF	TGCAGCGTTGCCAAGTCCGGGACAGGGTCTTATGGCTACACCTTC
TRBD1	TRBV2	13	TRBJ1-3	few	CASNGQAGNTIYF	TGTGCCAGTAACGGACAGGCTGGAAACACCATATATTTT
TRBD2	TRBV4-1	16	TRBJ2-5	NA	CASSQDEAGAEETQYF	TGCGCCAGCAGCCAAGATGAAGCGGGGGCTGAGGAGACCCAGTACTTC
NA	TRBV6-5	14	TRBJ1-1	few	CASSKRTPGTEAFF	TGTGCCAGCAGTAAACGGACCCCTGGCACTGAAGCTTTCTTT
TRBD1	TRBV5-1	16	TRBJ1-1	many	CASSSGQGSWNTEAFF	TGCGCCAGCAGCTCCGGACAGGGGAGTTGGAACACTGAAGCTTTCTTT
NA	TRBV4-3	16	TRBJ2-7	many	CASSPGQTQGGYEQYF	TGCGCCAGCAGCCCGGGACAGACTCAGGGGGGCTACGAGCAGTACTTC
TRBD1	TRBV12-3/TRBV12-4	14	TRBJ2-7	NA	CASSSEGAEFYQYF	TGTGCCAGCAGTTCAGAGGGGGCCGAATTTTACCAGTACTTC
NA	TRBV20-1	17	TRBJ1-6	NA	CSARPFGEGSNNSPLHF	TGCAGTGCTAGACCCTTCGGGGAGGGGTCCAATAATTCACCCCTCCACTTT
TRBD1	TRBV6-5	16	TRBJ1-6	many	CASSYSLQGGNSPLHF	TGTGCCAGCAGTTACTCGCTACAGGGGGGTAATTCACCCCTCCACTTT
NA	TRBV4-1	14	TRBJ2-1	many	CASSQDRSYNEQFF	TGCGCCAGCAGCCAAGATCGTTCCTACAATGAGCAGTTCTTC
NA	TRBV5-1	17	TRBJ1-4	many	CASTPSVAGTANEKLFF	TGCGCCAGCACCCCGTCCGTAGCCGGGACCGCTAATGAAAAACTGTTTTTT
NA	TRBV5-1	14	TRBJ1-1	many	CASSLGTLNTEAFF	TGCGCCAGCAGCTTGGGGACACTGAACACTGAAGCTTTCTTT
NA	TRBV2	15	TRBJ2-4	few	CASSAWGVAKNIQYF	TGTGCCAGCAGTGCTTGGGGGGTAGCCAAAAACATTCAGTACTTC
NA	TRBV9	15	TRBJ2-1	NA	CASSGTRDSYNEQFF	TGTGCCAGCAGCGGGACGAGGGATTCCTACAATGAGCAGTTCTTC
NA	TRBV20-1	15	TRBJ2-4	NA	CSARWGGSAKNIQYF	TGCAGTGCTAGGTGGGGGGGCTCCGCCAAAAACATTCAGTACTTC
TRBD2	TRBV7-2	18	TRBJ2-3	many	CASSRVSGGAAFPDTQYF	TGTGCCAGCAGCAGAGTGAGCGGGGGGGCCGCGTTCCCAGATACGCAGTATTTT
TRBD1	TRBV29-1	14	TRBJ2-7	many	CSVEEDRGRYEQYF	TGCAGCGTTGAAGAAGACAGGGGGCGCTACGAGCAGTACTTC
NA	TRBV9	14	TRBJ2-3	many	CASSVEQGTDTQYF	TGTGCCAGCAGCGTCGAACAGGGCACAGATACGCAGTATTTT
NA	TRBV21-1	15	TRBJ2-4	NA	CASSKSEVSKNIQYF	TGTGCCAGCAGCAAAAGCGAGGTGTCCAAAAACATTCAGTACTTC
NA	TRBV12-3/TRBV12-4	12	TRBJ2-5	few	CASGQRRETQYF	TGTGCCAGCGGCCAAAGACGGGAGACCCAGTACTTC